This TCR beta chain originates from a study of early T cells in non-severe SARS-CoV-2 infection. V was cut by 6 bases and J by 9 bases, with 15 bases left in between. The CDR3 consists of 12 residues. From germline, CDR1 is MNHEY and CDR2 SMNVEV (reference sequence). In TCRdb, the 5' RACE reads were re-called with MiXCR into one record per CDR3 protein. The table shows approximately 84,000 distinct CDR3 sequences, with about 12% occurring only once. This clonotype was sampled from an adult who was a healthcare worker with PCR-confirmed SARS-CoV-2 infection or an uninfected control (not recorded which). The genes are TRBV27 and TRBJ2-7; weak D call: TRBD2 (5 bases). The sample comprised whole blood. CDR3 bases: TGTGCCAGCAGCACGGGTCCAGAGGGGCAGTACTTC. It codes for CASSTGPEGQYF.